One TCR beta chain is described in this entry. The data were obtained in a study of blood T cell repertoires in COVID-19. For the study at large: The study drew acute and convalescent COVID-19 samples from the United States, Italy and Spain. PBMCs, B-cell-depleted T cells, or T cells were the source of the cDNA or gDNA that made up the material.

Original processing methods: Estimation of nucleated cell counts relied on the amplification of reference gene primers. Libraries were prepared by immunoSEQ multiplex PCR; TCRdb keeps only in-frame clonotypes and omits some of them. The DNA gave D and trimming, while V, J and clone size come from that table. The sample has roughly 200,000 clones; about 85% are singletons. Germline CDR1 SGHVS, CDR2 FQNEAQ. V lost 0 bases and J lost 3, with 12 bases in between. The CDR3 is made up of 16 amino acids. The sample comprised peripheral blood. The genes are TRBV7-8 and TRBJ1-3; D ambiguous. The sequence was collected from a woman aged 60-75 years with acute or convalescent COVID-19. As DNA, the CDR3 is TGTGCCAGCAGCTTAGCGGCTCCGGGTAATGGAAACACCATATATTTT. Its protein product is CASSLAAPGNGNTIYF.